The rows below give T cell receptor beta chains drawn from one sample of a study of immune characterization of retroperitoneal liposarcoma. MiXCR was run by TCRdb on the PCR reads, yielding one entry per CDR3 protein. Here the sample spans 10,000 to 11,000 distinct CDR3 sequences, over 35% being singletons. The sequencing sample was made of tumor tissue. All receptors derive from a female donor with retroperitoneal liposarcoma. CDR3s include the opening cysteine and the closing phenylalanine or tryptophan. Fields, in order: V gene, D gene, clone size, J gene, CDR3 protein. D genes are given only for firm matches. Expanded clones are given a class, and other clones once, few, many or no size at all.

V gene: TRBV6-1
D gene: TRBD1
clone size: .
J gene: TRBJ1-1
CDR3 protein: CATIDQGALAFF

V gene: TRBV5-1
D gene: TRBD1
clone size: .
J gene: TRBJ2-1
CDR3 protein: CASSIGQGAYNEQFF

V gene: TRBV10-1
D gene: .
clone size: few
J gene: TRBJ2-5
CDR3 protein: CASSEDRAGTQYF

V gene: TRBV28
D gene: TRBD2
clone size: .
J gene: .
CDR3 protein: CASSSAGLAVYEQYF

V gene: TRBV6-1
D gene: .
clone size: large
J gene: TRBJ2-1
CDR3 protein: CASSEIGASYNEQFF

V gene: TRBV6-1
D gene: .
clone size: .
J gene: .
CDR3 protein: CASSEQGSLEQYF

V gene: TRBV6-1
D gene: TRBD1
clone size: .
J gene: TRBJ1-1
CDR3 protein: CASSESRGYRGQGKAFF

V gene: TRBV6-6
D gene: TRBD2
clone size: .
J gene: TRBJ2-1
CDR3 protein: CASSGGGKETQFF

V gene: TRBV11-2
D gene: TRBD2
clone size: .
J gene: .
CDR3 protein: CASSLVVAGDEQYF

V gene: TRBV6-9
D gene: TRBD1
clone size: .
J gene: TRBJ1-6
CDR3 protein: CASRPDGQGNSPLHF

V gene: TRBV7-2
D gene: .
clone size: medium-sized
J gene: TRBJ2-6
CDR3 protein: CASSLQPAGFSGANVLTF

V gene: TRBV6-1
D gene: TRBD1
clone size: medium-sized
J gene: .
CDR3 protein: CASRGQGSYEQYF

V gene: TRBV7-2
D gene: TRBD2
clone size: many
J gene: TRBJ2-1
CDR3 protein: CASSSPGLARETQFF

V gene: TRBV7-2
D gene: .
clone size: medium-sized
J gene: TRBJ2-5
CDR3 protein: CASSFHREAQYF

V gene: TRBV6-1
D gene: .
clone size: many
J gene: TRBJ2-2
CDR3 protein: CASSPFTGELFF

V gene: TRBV11-2
D gene: .
clone size: .
J gene: TRBJ1-6
CDR3 protein: CASSDRGTYNSPLHF

V gene: TRBV25-1
D gene: .
clone size: .
J gene: TRBJ2-3
CDR3 protein: CASSERVTQYF

V gene: TRBV6-6
D gene: .
clone size: few
J gene: TRBJ2-3
CDR3 protein: CASSQQVSTDTQYF

V gene: TRBV27
D gene: TRBD2
clone size: .
J gene: TRBJ2-1
CDR3 protein: CASSLTWTSGGGEQFF

V gene: TRBV11-2
D gene: TRBD1
clone size: .
J gene: TRBJ1-5
CDR3 protein: CASSPDRGTQPQHF

V gene: TRBV7-2
D gene: TRBD2
clone size: large
J gene: TRBJ2-3
CDR3 protein: CASSFGGSTDTQYF

V gene: TRBV7-2
D gene: TRBD2
clone size: .
J gene: TRBJ2-3
CDR3 protein: CASSLAPAGGPDTQYF